Listed below are T cell receptor beta chains from one sample, sequenced in a study of cytomegalovirus exposure and HLA in healthy donors. This table comes from immunoSEQ multiplex PCR, and its TCRdb copy is limited to in-frame clones, with some not included. The sample gives about 140,000 clones, roughly 81% of which show up once; approximately 1.5% is in the top ten. The specimen was PBMCs. The receptor source for this set is a woman aged 25 to 45 in good health and CMV-seronegative. Each CDR3 is given with its conserved first and last residue. Fields, in order: clone size, D gene, J gene, V gene, CDR3 protein, CDR3 DNA. D genes are given only for firm matches. Size tells how often a clone was seen (once, few, many) or the class of an expanded clone, and some rows leave it out.

NA NA TRBJ2-1 TRBV6-5 CASSYRAGNPGFF TGTGCCAGCAGTTACCGGGCAGGGAACCCCGGGTTCTTC
few NA TRBJ2-7 TRBV6-1 CASGPKGHHYEQYF TGTGCCAGCGGGCCTAAGGGACATCACTACGAGCAGTACTTC
NA TRBD1 TRBJ1-1 TRBV5-1 CASGTRQGNYWNTEAFF TGCGCCAGCGGGACCCGACAGGGAAATTATTGGAACACTGAAGCTTTCTTT
NA TRBD2 TRBJ2-3 TRBV7-6 CASSLRAGGDTQYF TGTGCCAGCAGCTTGAGGGCGGGAGGAGATACGCAGTATTTT
NA NA TRBJ1-1 TRBV5-6 CASSLYFHTEAFF TGTGCCAGCAGCTTGTACTTCCACACTGAAGCTTTCTTT
NA NA TRBJ1-1 TRBV18 CASSPGGGGEAFF TGTGCCAGCTCACCGGGAGGTGGGGGAGAAGCTTTCTTT
NA TRBD1 TRBJ2-3 TRBV28 CASSFRGRSPTDTQYF TGTGCCAGCAGTTTCAGGGGGCGAAGTCCGACAGATACGCAGTATTTT
NA TRBD1 TRBJ2-1 TRBV7-2 CASSLRTGGAGEQFF TGTGCCAGCAGCTTACGGACAGGGGGCGCGGGTGAGCAGTTCTTC
NA NA TRBJ2-3 TRBV11-3 CASSDYTDTQYF TGTGCCAGCAGCGACTACACAGATACGCAGTATTTT
once NA TRBJ2-2 TRBV2 CASSGGGLGTGELFF TGTGCCAGCAGTGGTGGGGGCTTGGGGACCGGGGAGCTGTTTTTT
NA NA TRBJ1-6 TRBV9 CASSVAGQPNSPLHF TGTGCCAGCAGCGTAGCAGGCCAACCAAATTCACCCCTCCACTTT
NA TRBD2 TRBJ2-7 TRBV4-3 CASSQFPSGGGEQYF TGCGCCAGCAGCCAATTTCCTAGCGGGGGAGGTGAGCAGTACTTC
NA TRBD1 TRBJ1-4 TRBV5-1 CASSPGQGQGLEKLFF TGCGCCAGCAGCCCCGGGCAGGGACAGGGGCTTGAAAAACTGTTTTTT
NA TRBD1 TRBJ1-1 TRBV2 CASSEVLGGHEAFF TGTGCCAGCAGTGAAGTTTTAGGGGGCCACGAAGCTTTCTTT
NA TRBD2 TRBJ2-7 TRBV18 CATGRGGSYEQYF TGTGCCACCGGACGGGGGGGCTCCTACGAGCAGTACTTC
once NA TRBJ2-2 TRBV7-3 CASSLMAFGGSSTGELFF TGTGCCAGCAGCTTAATGGCGTTTGGGGGGTCGAGTACCGGGGAGCTGTTTTTT